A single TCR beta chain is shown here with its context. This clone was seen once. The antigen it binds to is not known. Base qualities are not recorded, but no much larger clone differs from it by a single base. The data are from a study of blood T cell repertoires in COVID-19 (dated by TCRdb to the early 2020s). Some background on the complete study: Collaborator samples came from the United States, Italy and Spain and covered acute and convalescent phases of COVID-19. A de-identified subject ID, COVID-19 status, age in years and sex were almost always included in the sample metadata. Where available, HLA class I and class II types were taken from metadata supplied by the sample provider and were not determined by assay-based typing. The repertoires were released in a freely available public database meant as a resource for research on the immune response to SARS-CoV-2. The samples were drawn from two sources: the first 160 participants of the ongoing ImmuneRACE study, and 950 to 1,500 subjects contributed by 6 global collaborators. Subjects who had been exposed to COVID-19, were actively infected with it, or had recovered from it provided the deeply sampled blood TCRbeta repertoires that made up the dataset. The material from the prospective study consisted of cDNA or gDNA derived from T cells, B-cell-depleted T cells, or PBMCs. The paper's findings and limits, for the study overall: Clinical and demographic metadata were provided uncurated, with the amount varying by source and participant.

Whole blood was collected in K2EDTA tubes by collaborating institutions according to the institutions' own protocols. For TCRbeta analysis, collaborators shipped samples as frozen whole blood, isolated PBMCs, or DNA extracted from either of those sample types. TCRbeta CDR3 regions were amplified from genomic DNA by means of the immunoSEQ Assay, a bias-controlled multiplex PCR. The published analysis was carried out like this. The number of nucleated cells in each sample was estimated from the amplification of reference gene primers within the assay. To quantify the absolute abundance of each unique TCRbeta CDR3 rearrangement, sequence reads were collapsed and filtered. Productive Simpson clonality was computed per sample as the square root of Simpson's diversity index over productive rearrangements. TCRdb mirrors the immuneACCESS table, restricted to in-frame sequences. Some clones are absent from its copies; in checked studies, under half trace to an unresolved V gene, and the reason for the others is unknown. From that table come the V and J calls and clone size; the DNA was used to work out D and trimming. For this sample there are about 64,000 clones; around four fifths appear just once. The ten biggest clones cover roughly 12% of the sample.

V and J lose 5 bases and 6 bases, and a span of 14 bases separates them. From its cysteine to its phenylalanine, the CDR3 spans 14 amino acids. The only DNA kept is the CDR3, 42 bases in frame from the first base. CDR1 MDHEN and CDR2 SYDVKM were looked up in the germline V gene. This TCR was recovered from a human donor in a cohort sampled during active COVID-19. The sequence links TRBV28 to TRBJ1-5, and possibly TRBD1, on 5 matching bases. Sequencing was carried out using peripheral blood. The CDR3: CASSPRQLPQPQHF. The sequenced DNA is TGTGCCAGCAGTCCGCGACAGTTACCTCAGCCCCAGCATTTT.